The 12 T cell receptor beta chains below come from one sample, sequenced in a study of cytomegalovirus exposure and HLA in healthy donors. This PCR relied on a set of 60 Vbeta primers and 13 Jbeta primers. TCRdb keeps only in-frame clones here, not all; method: immunoSEQ multiplex PCR. The data contain some 150,000 clones, around 90% of them singletons. The sequenced sample consisted of PBMCs. These receptors all stem from a woman aged 25 to 39 in good health and CMV-seronegative.

This chain connects TRBV20-1 to TRBJ2-7; unclear D gene. CDR3 length equals 11 residues. Looked up from germline, CDR1 is DFQATT and CDR2 is SNEGSKA (reference sequence). The V end lost 4 bases, the J end lost 6 bases, and 10 bases lay between the germline ends. CDR3: CSAKIRLEQYF. DNA for the CDR3: TGCAGTGCTAAGATCAGGCTCGAGCAGTACTTC.

This chain uses TRBV7-2 with TRBJ2-3, with 16 bases aligning to TRBD2. CDR1 and CDR2 (germline): SGHTA, FQGNSA. J gave up 3 bases and V 5 bases, and 8 bases lay outside the gene matches. There are 18 residues in the CDR3. CDR3 in amino acids: CASSNPGLAGGPTDTQYF. CDR3 nucleotide sequence: TGTGCCAGCAGCAATCCGGGACTAGCGGGGGGGCCAACAGATACGCAGTATTTT.

The rearrangement links TRBV28 to TRBJ2-1, with 8 bases fitting TRBD2. V lost 7 bases to trimming and J lost 3 bases; unmatched junction nucleotides: 14. CDR1 is MDHEN, CDR2 SYDVKM, per germline. This CDR3 contains 17 residues. CDR3 nucleotide sequence: TGTGCCAGCAAACCCCAGCGCGGTAGCGGGATCTACAATGAGCAGTTCTTC. It yields the protein CASKPQRGSGIYNEQFF.

The rearrangement joins TRBV11-3 to TRBJ1-5; TRBD1 might be the D (6 bases). Germline V lookup: CDR1 SGHNT, CDR2 YENEEA. The germline V and J ends were trimmed by 5 bases and 1 base, with 21 bases remaining between them. The CDR3 length is 18 residues. In nucleotides, the CDR3 is TGTGCCAGCAGCGAAGAAATACAGGGAAACTTAAGCAATCAGCCCCAGCATTTT. Encoded protein: CASSEEIQGNLSNQPQHF. The variable domain in full, with the rest retrieved from reference TRBV11-3 and TRBJ1-5, is EAGVVQSPRYKIIEKKQPVAFWCNPISGHNTLYWYLQNLGQGPELLIRYENEEAVDDSQLPKDRFSAERLKGVDSTLKIQPAELGDSAVYLCASSEEIQGNLSNQPQHFGDGTRLSIL.

The chain is built from TRBV9 and TRBJ2-7, with 7 nucleotides matching TRBD2. V gave up 5 bases and J gave up 4 bases; unmatched junction bases: 15. The CDR3 has 16 amino acids. Germline V lookup: CDR1 SGDLS, CDR2 YYNGEE. The CDR3 bases are TGTGCCAGCAGTCCAAGTCTGGGGGAGGGGTGGTACGAGCAGTACTTC. This gives the protein CASSPSLGEGWYEQYF.

J is TRBJ2-7 and V is TRBV27; the match to TRBD2 covers 7 bases. The CDR3 sequence is 12 residues long. Germline V gives CDR1 MNHEY, CDR2 SMNVEV (reference sequence). Trimming at V came to 3 bases and at J to 7 bases, leaving 3 bases not matched to a gene. The CDR3 reads CASSFGGGEQYF. The CDR3 coding sequence is TGTGCCAGCAGTTTCGGGGGAGGGGAGCAGTACTTC.

This chain joins TRBV2 and TRBJ2-1; TRBD2 matches 7 bases. The junction had 17 bases not matched to a gene; V was cut back by 8 bases and J by 7 bases. CDR1 is SNHLY and CDR2 is FYNNEI in the germline V gene. This CDR3 contains 16 residues. The CDR3 spells CASRDSGGREKNEQFF. As DNA, the CDR3 is TGTGCCAGCCGCGATTCTGGAGGGCGGGAGAAAAATGAGCAGTTCTTC.

V is TRBV28 and J is TRBJ2-5; 13 positions match TRBD2. The assigned J gene may be wrong: the sequence end matches TRBJ2-7 better. CDR3 size: 16 residues. Germline loops: CDR1 MDHEN, CDR2 SYDVKM. This CDR3 is CASSLFTSGRGYEQYF. CDR3 sequence (DNA): TGTGCCAGCAGTTTATTCACTAGCGGGAGGGGGTACGAGCAGTACTTC.

The V call is TRBV11-2, the J call TRBJ2-2, with 11 bases matching TRBD2. Germline loops: CDR1 SGHAT, CDR2 FQNNGV. The CDR3 consists of 15 residues. With V trimmed by 0 bases and J by 8 bases, 2 bases remained unmatched. The CDR3 loop reads CASSLERTSGGELFF. The CDR3 DNA follows: TGTGCCAGCAGCTTAGAAAGGACTAGCGGGGGGGAGCTGTTTTTT.

The chain uses TRBV11-2 and TRBJ1-1; possible D gene TRBD1, 5 bases. The germline gives CDR1 SGHAT, CDR2 FQNNGV. The CDR3 runs to 12 residues. Trimming took 4 bases from V and 5 from J, leaving 8 bases between them. The CDR3 DNA reads as TGTGCCAGCAGCTCTGACAGAACTGAAGCTTTCTTT. Amino acids: CASSSDRTEAFF.

The V gene is TRBV9, the J gene TRBJ1-1; unclear D gene. V lost 4 bases to trimming and J lost 3 bases, with 16 bases between them. Per the germline V gene, CDR1 is SGDLS and CDR2 is YYNGEE. This CDR3 spans 15 amino acids. CDR3 sequence (DNA): TGTGCCAGCAGCCCATCCGGCAGAGGGTACACTGAAGCTTTCTTT. This codes for CASSPSGRGYTEAFF.

This rearrangement joins TRBV19 to TRBJ2-5; TRBD2 matches 7 bases. V was pared by 4 bases and J by 1 base, with 9 bases of the junction left unmatched. This CDR3 has 16 residues. In germline, CDR1 is LNHDA, CDR2 SQIVND (reference sequence). The CDR3 DNA reads as TGTGCCAGTAGTACATACCTGGGGGGGAGCCAAGAGACCCAGTACTTC. It is translated as CASSTYLGGSQETQYF.